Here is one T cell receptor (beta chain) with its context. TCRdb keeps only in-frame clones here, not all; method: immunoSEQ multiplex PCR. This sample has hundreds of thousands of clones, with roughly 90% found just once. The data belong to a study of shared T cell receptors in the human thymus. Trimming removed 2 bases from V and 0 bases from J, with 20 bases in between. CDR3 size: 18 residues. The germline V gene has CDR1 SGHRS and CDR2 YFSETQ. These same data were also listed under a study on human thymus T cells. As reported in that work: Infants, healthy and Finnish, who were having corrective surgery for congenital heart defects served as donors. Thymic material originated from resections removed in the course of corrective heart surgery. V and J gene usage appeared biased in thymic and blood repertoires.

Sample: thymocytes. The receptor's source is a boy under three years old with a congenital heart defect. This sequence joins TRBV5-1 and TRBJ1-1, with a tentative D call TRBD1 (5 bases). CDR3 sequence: CASSFMGGPGAMNTEAFF. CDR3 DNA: TGCGCCAGCAGCTTCATGGGGGGTCCGGGAGCTATGAACACTGAAGCTTTCTTT. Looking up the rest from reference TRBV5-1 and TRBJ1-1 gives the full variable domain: KAGVTQTPRYLIKTRGQQVTLSCSPISGHRSVSWYQQTPGQGLQFLFEYFSETQRNKGNFPGRFSGRQFSNSRSEMNVSTLELGDSALYLCASSFMGGPGAMNTEAFFGQGTRLTVV.